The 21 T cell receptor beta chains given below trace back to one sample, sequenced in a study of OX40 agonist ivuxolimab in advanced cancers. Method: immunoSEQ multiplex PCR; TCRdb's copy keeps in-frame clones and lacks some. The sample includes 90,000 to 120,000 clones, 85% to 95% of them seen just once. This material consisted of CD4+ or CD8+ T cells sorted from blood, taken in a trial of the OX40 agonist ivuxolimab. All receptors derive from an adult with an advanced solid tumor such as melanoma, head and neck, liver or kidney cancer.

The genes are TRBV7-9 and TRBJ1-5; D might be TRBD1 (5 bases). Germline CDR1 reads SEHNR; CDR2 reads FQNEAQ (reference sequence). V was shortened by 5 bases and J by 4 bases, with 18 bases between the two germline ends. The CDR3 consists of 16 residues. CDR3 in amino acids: CASSPGGSVRNQPQHF. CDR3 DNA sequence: TGTGCCAGCAGCCCCGGGGGGAGCGTTCGGAATCAGCCCCAGCATTTT.

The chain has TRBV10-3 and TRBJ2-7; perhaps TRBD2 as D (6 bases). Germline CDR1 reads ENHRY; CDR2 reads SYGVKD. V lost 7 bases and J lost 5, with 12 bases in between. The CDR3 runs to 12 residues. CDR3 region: CAITPGDHEQYF. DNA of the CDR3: TGTGCCATCACCCCGGGGGACCACGAGCAGTACTTC.

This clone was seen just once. CDR3 sequence: CASTRQSKNIQYF. The CDR3 DNA follows: TGTGCCAGCACCCGACAGAGCAAAAACATTCAGTACTTC. The chain combines TRBV2 with TRBJ2-4, with D possibly TRBD1 on 5 matching bases. Germline CDR1 SNHLY, CDR2 FYNNEI. V gave up 7 bases and J gave up 3 bases, with 10 bases separating them. The CDR3 contains 13 residues.

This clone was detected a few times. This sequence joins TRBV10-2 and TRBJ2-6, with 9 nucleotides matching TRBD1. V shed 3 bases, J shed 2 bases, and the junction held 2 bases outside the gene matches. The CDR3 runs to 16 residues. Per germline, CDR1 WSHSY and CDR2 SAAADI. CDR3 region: CASSEGTGTGANVLTF. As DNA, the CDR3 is TGCGCCAGCAGTGAAGGGACAGGGACTGGGGCCAACGTCCTGACTTTC.

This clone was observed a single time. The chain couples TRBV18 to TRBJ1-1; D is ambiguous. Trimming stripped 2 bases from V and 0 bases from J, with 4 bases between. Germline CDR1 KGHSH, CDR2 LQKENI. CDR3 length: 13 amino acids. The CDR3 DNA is TGTGCCAGCTCACCATGGCTGAACACTGAAGCTTTCTTT. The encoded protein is CASSPWLNTEAFF.

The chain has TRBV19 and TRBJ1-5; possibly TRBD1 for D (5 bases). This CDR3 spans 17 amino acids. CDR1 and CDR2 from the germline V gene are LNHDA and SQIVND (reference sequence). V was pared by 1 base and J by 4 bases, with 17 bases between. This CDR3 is CASSIARAQGGNQPQHF. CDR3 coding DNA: TGTGCCAGTAGTATAGCCCGGGCGCAGGGCGGTAATCAGCCCCAGCATTTT.

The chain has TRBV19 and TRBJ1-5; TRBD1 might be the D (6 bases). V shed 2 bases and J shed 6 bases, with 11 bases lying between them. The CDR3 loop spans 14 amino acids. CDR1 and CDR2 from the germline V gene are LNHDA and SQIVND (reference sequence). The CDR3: CASSILGGSQPQHF. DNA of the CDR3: TGTGCCAGTAGTATACTGGGGGGCTCTCAGCCCCAGCATTTT.

Here the CDR3 reads CASSVAGRTDTQYF. In DNA, the CDR3 is TGTGCCAGCAGTGTAGCGGGCCGCACAGATACGCAGTATTTT. The J gene is TRBJ2-3, the V gene TRBV6-1; 7 bases are shared with TRBD2. Germline CDR1 and CDR2: MNHNS and SASEGT. This CDR3 is 14 amino acids long. With V trimmed by 4 bases and J by 1 base, 2 bases remained unmatched.

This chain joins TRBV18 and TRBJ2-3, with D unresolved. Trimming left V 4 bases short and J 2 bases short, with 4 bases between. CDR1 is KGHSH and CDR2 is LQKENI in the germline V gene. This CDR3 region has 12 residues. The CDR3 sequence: CASSQLTDTQYF. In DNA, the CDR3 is TGTGCCAGCTCACAACTCACAGATACGCAGTATTTT.

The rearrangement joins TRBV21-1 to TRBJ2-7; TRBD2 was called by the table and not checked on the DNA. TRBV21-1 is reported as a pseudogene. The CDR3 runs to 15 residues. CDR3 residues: CASSKGLANSYEQYF. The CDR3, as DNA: TGTGCCAGCAGCAAGGGACTAGCGAACAGCTACGAGCAGTACTTC.

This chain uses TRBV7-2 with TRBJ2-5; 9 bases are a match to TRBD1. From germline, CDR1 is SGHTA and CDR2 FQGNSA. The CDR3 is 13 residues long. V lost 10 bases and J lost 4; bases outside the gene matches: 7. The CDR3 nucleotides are TGTGCCACGGAACAGGGGGCGGGAGAGACCCAGTACTTC. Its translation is CATEQGAGETQYF.

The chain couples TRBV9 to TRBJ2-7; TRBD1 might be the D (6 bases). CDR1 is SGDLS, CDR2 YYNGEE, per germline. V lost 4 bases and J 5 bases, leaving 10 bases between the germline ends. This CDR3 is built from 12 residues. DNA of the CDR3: TGTGCCAGCAGCACCGGGACAAACGAGCAGTACTTC. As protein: CASSTGTNEQYF.

The CDR3 coding sequence is TGTGCCAGCAGCGCCCACGGTGGTGGCGGGACTAGCTTCGATGAGCAGTTCTTC. Amino acids: CASSAHGGGGTSFDEQFF. This chain connects TRBV11-2 to TRBJ2-1, with 9 bases lining up with TRBD2. The germline V gene has CDR1 SGHAT and CDR2 FQNNGV. Trimming took 5 bases from V and 8 from J; bases not matched to a gene: 19. The CDR3 has 18 residues.

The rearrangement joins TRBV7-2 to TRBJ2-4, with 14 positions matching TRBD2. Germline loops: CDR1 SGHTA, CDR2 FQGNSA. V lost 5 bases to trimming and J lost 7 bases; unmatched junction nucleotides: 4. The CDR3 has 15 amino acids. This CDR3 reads CASSGTSGSYNIQYF. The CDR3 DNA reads TGTGCCAGCAGCGGGACTAGCGGGAGCTACAACATTCAGTACTTC.

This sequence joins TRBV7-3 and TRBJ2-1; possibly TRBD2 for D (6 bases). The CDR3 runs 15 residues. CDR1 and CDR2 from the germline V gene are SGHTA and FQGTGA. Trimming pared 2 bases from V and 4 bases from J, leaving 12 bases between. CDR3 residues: CASSLRVAGYNEQFF. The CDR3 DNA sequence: TGTGCCAGCAGCTTACGCGTGGCGGGGTACAATGAGCAGTTCTTC.

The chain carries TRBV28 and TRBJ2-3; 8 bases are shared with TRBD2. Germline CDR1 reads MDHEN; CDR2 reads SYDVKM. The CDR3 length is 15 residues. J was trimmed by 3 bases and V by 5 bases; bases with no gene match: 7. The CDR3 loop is CASSAGGYGTDTQYF. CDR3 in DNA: TGTGCCAGCAGTGCGGGGGGCTACGGTACAGATACGCAGTATTTT. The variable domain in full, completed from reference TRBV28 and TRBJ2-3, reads DVKVTQSSRYLVKRTGEKVFLECVQDMDHENMFWYRQDPGLGLRLIYFSYDVKMKEKGDIPEGYSVSREKKERFSLILESASTNQTSMYLCASSAGGYGTDTQYFGPGTRLTVL.

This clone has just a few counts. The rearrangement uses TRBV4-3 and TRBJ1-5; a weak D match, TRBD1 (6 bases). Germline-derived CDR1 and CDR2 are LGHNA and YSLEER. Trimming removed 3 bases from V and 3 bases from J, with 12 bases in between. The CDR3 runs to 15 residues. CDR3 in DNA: TGCGCCAGCAGCCATGATTACAGGGACAATCAGCCCCAGCATTTT. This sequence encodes CASSHDYRDNQPQHF.

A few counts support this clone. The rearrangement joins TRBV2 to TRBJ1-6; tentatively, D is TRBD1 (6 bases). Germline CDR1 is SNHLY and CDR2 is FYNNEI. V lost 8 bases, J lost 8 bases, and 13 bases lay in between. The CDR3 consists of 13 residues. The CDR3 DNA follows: TGTGCCAGCCGGGAGGGGGATTATTCACCCCTCCACTTT. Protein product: CASREGDYSPLHF.

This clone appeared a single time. CDR3 nucleotide sequence: TGTGCCAGCAGCTCCCAACCCGGGACAGCCTACGAGCAGTACTTC. The encoded protein is CASSSQPGTAYEQYF. V gene TRBV9 combines with J gene TRBJ2-7; 7 nucleotides align to TRBD1. CDR1 is SGDLS and CDR2 is YYNGEE in the germline V gene. The V and J ends lost 4 bases and 2 bases, in that order; junction bases with no gene match: 9. The CDR3 is 15 amino acids.

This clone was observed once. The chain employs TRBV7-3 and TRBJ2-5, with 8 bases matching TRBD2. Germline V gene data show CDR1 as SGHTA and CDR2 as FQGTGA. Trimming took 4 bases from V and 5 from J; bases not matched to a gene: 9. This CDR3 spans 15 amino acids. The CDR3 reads CASSSLAGIWETQYF. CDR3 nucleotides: TGTGCCAGCAGCTCTTTAGCGGGAATTTGGGAGACCCAGTACTTC.

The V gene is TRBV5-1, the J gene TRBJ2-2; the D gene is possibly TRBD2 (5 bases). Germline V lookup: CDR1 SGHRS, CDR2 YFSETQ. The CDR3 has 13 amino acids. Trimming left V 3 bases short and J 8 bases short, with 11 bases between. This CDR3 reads CASSSVGGGELFF. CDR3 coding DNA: TGCGCCAGCAGCTCCGTGGGCGGGGGGGAGCTGTTTTTT.